This T cell receptor (beta chain) was captured in a study of T-cell memory formation after mild COVID-19. For this clonotype: One end of the junction fails to match germline, which may point to a read error.

TCRdb re-analysed the 5' RACE reads in MiXCR, keeping a single row per CDR3 protein. Here the sample spans 350,000 to 500,000 distinct CDR3 sequences, roughly 18% being singletons. The TCR sequence derives from a man aged 18-30 years who had mild COVID-19 (a few samples of this study predate the infection). Cell type and time point are not known. Sequencing was carried out using PBMCs or a T cell subset sorted from them (not recorded which).

As DNA, the CDR3 is TGTGCCATTAGGCCGGGACTAGCGCCTCAAGGGACCCAGTACTTC. Translation gives CAIRPGLAPQGTQYF. The gene calls are TRBV10-3 and TRBJ2-5; TRBD2 aligns across 10 bases. CDR3 length: 15 residues. Germline CDR1 and CDR2: ENHRY and SYGVKD.